The source of this T cell receptor beta chain is a study of cytomegalovirus exposure and HLA in healthy donors. Overall study results and limits: TCR beta V- and J-gene trimming was later associated with a missense DCLRE1C variant. Listed as cytomegalovirus-associated were 150 or so TCR beta chains. Sequences of the TCR beta chain were said to predict the HLA-A and HLA-B alleles of most subjects accurately.

The PCR used 60 Vbeta and 13 Jbeta primers. Repertoires were generated with immunoSEQ multiplex PCR, while TCRdb's copy carries only in-frame clones and drops some. The table records about 130,000 clones, roughly 71% of them present only once. The CDR3 is 16 amino acids. Germline CDR1 MGHDK, CDR2 SYGVNS. Between the trimmed V and J ends, which lost 5 bases and 0 bases, there was a span of 11 bases. Concerning this clone: Its antigen is not identified.

The sequenced material came from PBMCs. This receptor was identified in a woman aged 45-65 years in good health and CMV-seropositive. V usage is TRBV25-1 and J usage is TRBJ2-6; D is possibly TRBD1 (5 bases). The CDR3 reads CASSTQQVSGANVLTF. DNA of the CDR3: TGTGCCAGCAGTACTCAACAGGTCTCTGGGGCCAACGTCCTGACTTTC.